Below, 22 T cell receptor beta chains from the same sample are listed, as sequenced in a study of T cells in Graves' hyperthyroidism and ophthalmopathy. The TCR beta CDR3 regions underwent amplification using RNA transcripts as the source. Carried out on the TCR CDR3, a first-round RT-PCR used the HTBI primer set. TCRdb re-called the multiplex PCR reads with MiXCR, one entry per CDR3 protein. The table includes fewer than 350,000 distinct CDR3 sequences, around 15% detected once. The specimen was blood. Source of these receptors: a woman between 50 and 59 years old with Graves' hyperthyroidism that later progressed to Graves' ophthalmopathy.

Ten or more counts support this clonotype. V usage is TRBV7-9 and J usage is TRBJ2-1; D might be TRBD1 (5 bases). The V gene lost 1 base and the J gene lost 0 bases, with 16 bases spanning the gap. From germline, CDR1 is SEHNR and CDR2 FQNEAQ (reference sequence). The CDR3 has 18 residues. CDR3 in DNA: TGTGCCAGCAGCTTAGTAGGGGCGGCGCCAAGCTCCTACAATGAGCAGTTCTTC. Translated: CASSLVGAAPSSYNEQFF.

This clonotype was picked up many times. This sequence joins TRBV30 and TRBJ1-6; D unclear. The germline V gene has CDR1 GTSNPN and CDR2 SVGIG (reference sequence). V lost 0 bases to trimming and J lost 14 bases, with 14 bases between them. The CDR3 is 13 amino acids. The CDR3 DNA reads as TGTGCCTGGAGTGTAAACTTTCGGGTCACCCTCCACTTT. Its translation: CAWSVNFRVTLHF.

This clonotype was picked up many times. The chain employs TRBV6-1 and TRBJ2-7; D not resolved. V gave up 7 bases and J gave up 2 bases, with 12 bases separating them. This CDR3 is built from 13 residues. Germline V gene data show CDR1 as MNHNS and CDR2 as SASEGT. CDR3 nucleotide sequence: TGTGCCAGCACCCCGCCGGGCGCCTACGAGCAGTACTTC. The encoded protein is CASTPPGAYEQYF.

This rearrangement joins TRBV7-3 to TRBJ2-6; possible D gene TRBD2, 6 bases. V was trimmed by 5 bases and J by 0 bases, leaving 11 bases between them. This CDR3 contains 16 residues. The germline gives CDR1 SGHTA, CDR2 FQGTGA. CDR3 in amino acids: CASSLDGSSGANVLTF. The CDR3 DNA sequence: TGTGCCAGCAGCCTGGACGGGAGCTCTGGGGCCAACGTCCTGACTTTC.

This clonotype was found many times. CDR3 sequence reads: CASSQGTGGEQYF. The CDR3 coding sequence is TGTGCCAGCAGCCAAGGGACAGGGGGCGAGCAGTACTTC. V is TRBV3-1 and J is TRBJ2-7, with TRBD1 matching over 10 bases. The CDR3 is made up of 13 amino acids. The V and J ends lost 1 base and 6 bases, in that order; junction bases with no gene match: 0. Germline-derived CDR1 and CDR2 are LGHDT and YNNKEL (reference sequence).

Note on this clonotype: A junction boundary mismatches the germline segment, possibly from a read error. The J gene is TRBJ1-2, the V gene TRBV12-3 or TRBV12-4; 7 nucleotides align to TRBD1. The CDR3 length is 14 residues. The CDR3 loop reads CASSPGGGNYGHTF. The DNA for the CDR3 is TGTGCCAGCAGTCCAGGGGGGGGGAACTATGGCCACACCTTC.

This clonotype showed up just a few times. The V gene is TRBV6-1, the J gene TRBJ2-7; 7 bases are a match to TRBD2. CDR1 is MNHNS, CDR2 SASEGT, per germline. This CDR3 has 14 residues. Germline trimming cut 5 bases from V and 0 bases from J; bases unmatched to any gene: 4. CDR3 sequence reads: CASSRAGSSYEQYF. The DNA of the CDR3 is TGTGCCAGCAGTAGAGCGGGAAGCTCCTACGAGCAGTACTTC.

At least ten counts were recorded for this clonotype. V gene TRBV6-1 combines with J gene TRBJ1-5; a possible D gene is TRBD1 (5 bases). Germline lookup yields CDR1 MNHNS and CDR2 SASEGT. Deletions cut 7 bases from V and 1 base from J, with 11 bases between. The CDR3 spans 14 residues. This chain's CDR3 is CASILGGSNQPQHF. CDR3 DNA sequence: TGTGCCAGCATCCTGGGGGGAAGCAATCAGCCCCAGCATTTT.

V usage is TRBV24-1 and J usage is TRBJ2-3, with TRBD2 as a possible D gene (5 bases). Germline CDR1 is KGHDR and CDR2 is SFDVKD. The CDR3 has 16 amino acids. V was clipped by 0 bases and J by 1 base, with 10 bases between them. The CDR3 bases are TGTGCCACCAGTGATTTGCGGGGATTGGGCACAGATACGCAGTATTTT. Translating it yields CATSDLRGLGTDTQYF.

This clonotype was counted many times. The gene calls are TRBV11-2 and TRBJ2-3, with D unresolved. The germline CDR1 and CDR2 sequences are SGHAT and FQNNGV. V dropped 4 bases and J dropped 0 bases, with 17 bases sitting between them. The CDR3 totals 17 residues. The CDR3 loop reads CASSSLLAALSTDTQYF. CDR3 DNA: TGTGCCAGCAGCTCCCTTTTGGCGGCCCTTAGCACAGATACGCAGTATTTT.

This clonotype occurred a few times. CDR3 DNA: TGTGCCAGTAGTCCCAGAAGACTAGCGGGAGTACGAGAGACCCAGTACTTC. Protein product: CASSPRRLAGVRETQYF. The chain employs TRBV19 and TRBJ2-5; 12 nucleotides agree with TRBD2. CDR3 size: 17 residues. V lost 5 bases and J lost 4; bases outside the gene matches: 11. Germline CDR1 reads LNHDA; CDR2 reads SQIVND (reference sequence). The full variable domain, with the rest looked up from reference TRBV19 and TRBJ2-5, is DGGITQSPKYLFRKEGQNVTLSCEQNLNHDAMYWYRQDPGQGLRLIYYSQIVNDFQKGDIAEGYSVSREKKESFPLTVTSAQKNPTAFYLCASSPRRLAGVRETQYFGPGTRLLVL.

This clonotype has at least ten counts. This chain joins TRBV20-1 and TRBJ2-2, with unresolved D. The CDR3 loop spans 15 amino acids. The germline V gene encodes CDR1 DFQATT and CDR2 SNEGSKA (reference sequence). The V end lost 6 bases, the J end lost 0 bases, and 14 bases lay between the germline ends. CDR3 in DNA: TGCAGTGCCGTCCCGTGGGCGGCGAACACCGGGGAGCTGTTTTTT. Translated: CSAVPWAANTGELFF.

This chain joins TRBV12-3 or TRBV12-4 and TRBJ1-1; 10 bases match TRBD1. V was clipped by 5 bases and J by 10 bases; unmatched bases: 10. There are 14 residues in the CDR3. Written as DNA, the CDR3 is TGTGCCAGCAGTCGTCACTCAGACAGGGGGCGAGCTTTCTTT. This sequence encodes CASSRHSDRGRAFF.

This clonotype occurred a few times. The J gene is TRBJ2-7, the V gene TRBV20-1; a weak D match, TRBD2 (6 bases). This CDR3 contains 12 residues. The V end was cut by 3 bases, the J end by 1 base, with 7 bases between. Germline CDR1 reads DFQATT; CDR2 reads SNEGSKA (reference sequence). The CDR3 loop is CSARGGSYEQYF. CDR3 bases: TGCAGTGCTAGGGGGGGATCCTACGAGCAGTACTTC.

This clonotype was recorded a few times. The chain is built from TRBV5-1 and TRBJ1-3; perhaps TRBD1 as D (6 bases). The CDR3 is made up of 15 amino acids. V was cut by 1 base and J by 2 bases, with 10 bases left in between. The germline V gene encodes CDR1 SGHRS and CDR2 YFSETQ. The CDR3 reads CASSLRGTAGNTIYF. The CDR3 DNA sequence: TGCGCCAGCAGCTTGAGGGGGACCGCTGGAAACACCATATATTTT.

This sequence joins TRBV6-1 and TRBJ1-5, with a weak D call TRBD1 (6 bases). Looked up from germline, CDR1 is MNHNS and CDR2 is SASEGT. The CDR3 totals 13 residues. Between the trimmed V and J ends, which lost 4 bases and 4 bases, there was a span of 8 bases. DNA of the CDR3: TGTGCCAGCAGTGGACAGGCGAATCAGCCCCAGCATTTT. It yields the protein CASSGQANQPQHF.

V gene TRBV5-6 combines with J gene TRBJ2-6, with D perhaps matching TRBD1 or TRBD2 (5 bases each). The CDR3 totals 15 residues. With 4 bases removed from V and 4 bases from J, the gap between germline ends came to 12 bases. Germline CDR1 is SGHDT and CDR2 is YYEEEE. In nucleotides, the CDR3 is TGTGCCAGCAGCATGGGGGTGGCCGGGGCCAACGTCCTGACTTTC. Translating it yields CASSMGVAGANVLTF.

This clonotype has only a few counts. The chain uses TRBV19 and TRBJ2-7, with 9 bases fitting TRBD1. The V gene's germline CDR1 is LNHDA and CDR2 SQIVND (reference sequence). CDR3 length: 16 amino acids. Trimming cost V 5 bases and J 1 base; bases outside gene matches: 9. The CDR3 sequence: CASSSPNRGLSYEQYF. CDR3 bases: TGTGCCAGTAGTTCGCCGAACAGGGGGCTGTCCTACGAGCAGTACTTC.

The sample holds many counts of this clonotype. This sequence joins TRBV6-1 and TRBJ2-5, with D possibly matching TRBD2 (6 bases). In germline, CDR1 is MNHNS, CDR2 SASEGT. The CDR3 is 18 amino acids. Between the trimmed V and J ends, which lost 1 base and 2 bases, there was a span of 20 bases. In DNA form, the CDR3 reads TGTGCCAGCAGTGAAGTAGAGCCCGGGACTGGCTTGCAAGAGACCCAGTACTTC. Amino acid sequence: CASSEVEPGTGLQETQYF.

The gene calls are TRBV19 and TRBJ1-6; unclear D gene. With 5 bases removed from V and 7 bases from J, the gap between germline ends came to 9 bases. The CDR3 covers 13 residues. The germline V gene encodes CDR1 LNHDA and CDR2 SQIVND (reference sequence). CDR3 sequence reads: CASSFSRNSPLHF. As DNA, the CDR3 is TGTGCCAGTAGTTTCAGTAGGAATTCACCCCTCCACTTT.

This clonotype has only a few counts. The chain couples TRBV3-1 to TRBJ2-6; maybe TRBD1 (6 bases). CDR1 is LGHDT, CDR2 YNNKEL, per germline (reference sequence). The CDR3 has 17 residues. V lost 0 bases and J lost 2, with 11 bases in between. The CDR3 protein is CASSQDDRLTGANVLTF. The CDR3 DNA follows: TGTGCCAGCAGCCAAGATGACAGGTTAACTGGGGCCAACGTCCTGACTTTC.

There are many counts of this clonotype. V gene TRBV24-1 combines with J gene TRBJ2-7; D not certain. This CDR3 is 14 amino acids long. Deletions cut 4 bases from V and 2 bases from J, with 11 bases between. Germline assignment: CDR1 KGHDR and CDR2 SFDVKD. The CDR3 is CATSEPGYPYEQYF. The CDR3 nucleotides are TGTGCCACCAGTGAACCTGGGTACCCCTACGAGCAGTACTTC.